The 3 T cell receptor beta chains listed next were all sequenced from one sample in a study of cytomegalovirus exposure and HLA in healthy donors. Produced via immunoSEQ multiplex PCR; TCRdb's table is partial and in-frame only. There are under 250,000 clones in the sample; more than 75% occur only once, and roughly 2% lies in the top ten. Specimen: PBMCs. These receptor sequences come from a woman under 30 in good health and CMV-seropositive.

V usage is TRBV2 and J usage is TRBJ2-3, with 7 bases fitting TRBD2. The CDR3 has 13 amino acids. V dropped 4 bases and J dropped 5; count of bases not matched to a gene: 3. The germline V gene encodes CDR1 SNHLY and CDR2 FYNNEI. The CDR3 loop is CASSGGRVDTQYF. The CDR3 nucleotides read TGTGCCAGCAGTGGCGGGAGAGTAGATACGCAGTATTTT.

The rearrangement joins TRBV19 to TRBJ1-2, with D unclear. V was clipped by 1 base and J by 7 bases, with 7 bases between them. Germline CDR1 reads LNHDA; CDR2 reads SQIVND (reference sequence). The CDR3 runs 12 residues. This chain's CDR3 is CASSIGPSGYTF. Here the CDR3 DNA reads TGTGCCAGTAGTATAGGGCCCTCTGGCTACACCTTC.

This chain joins TRBV7-2 and TRBJ2-3; 9 nucleotides agree with TRBD1. V dropped 0 bases and J dropped 2; count of bases not matched to a gene: 3. CDR3 length equals 16 residues. The V gene's germline CDR1 is SGHTA and CDR2 FQGNSA. CDR3 nucleotides: TGTGCCAGCAGCTTAGCCGGACAGGGGTTCACAGATACGCAGTATTTT. This gives the protein CASSLAGQGFTDTQYF.